A selection of T cell receptor beta chains follows, all from one sample in a study of blood T cell repertoires in COVID-19. Using immunoSEQ multiplex PCR, the repertoire was profiled, and TCRdb retains in-frame clones only, with some absent. Altogether some 330,000 clones are present, 70% to 90% being singletons, with the ten largest covering approximately 4.1%. Sample: PBMCs or T cells enriched from blood (not recorded which). The receptors shown here come from a man aged 25 to 40 who had recovered from COVID-19. Both conserved end residues are part of each CDR3. D genes are given only for firm matches. Clone size, where shown, is once, few, many, or a class for clones that have expanded.

TRBV7-9	-	TRBJ1-1	-	11	TGTGCCAGCAGCTCAATTGCTGAAGCTTTCTTT	CASSSIAEAFF
TRBV5-1	-	TRBJ1-2	-	13	TGCGCCAGCAGCGCGGAGGTCCTGCATGACTACACCTTC	CASSAEVLHDYTF
TRBV28	-	TRBJ1-2	-	16	TGTGCCAGCAGTCCCCAACAAGGGGTATATAACTATGGCTACACCTTC	CASSPQQGVYNYGYTF
TRBV5-6	-	TRBJ2-7	-	14	TGTGCCAGCAGCTTGGAGGCGGTGGTCGACGAGCAGTACTTC	CASSLEAVVDEQYF
TRBV18	-	TRBJ1-3	few	17	TGTGCCAGCTCACCACAGAGGGTTGGCTTTTCTGGAAACACCATATATTTT	CASSPQRVGFSGNTIYF
TRBV20-1	-	TRBJ1-1	-	14	TGCAGTGCTAGTTGGGGGCCAGCGAACACTGAAGCTTTCTTT	CSASWGPANTEAFF
TRBV30	-	TRBJ2-7	-	13	TGTGCCTGGTCGACAGGTCACTCCTACGAGCAGTACTTC	CAWSTGHSYEQYF
TRBV24-1	-	TRBJ2-2	-	14	TGTGCCACCAGTGATTTCTGGAACACCGGGGAGCTGTTTTTT	CATSDFWNTGELFF
TRBV21-1	-	TRBJ1-4	once	13	TGTGCCAGGGCGGGACGGCGGAATGAAAAACTGTTTTTT	CARAGRRNEKLFF
TRBV27	TRBD2	TRBJ2-3	-	15	TGTGCCAGCAGGGAACTAGCGGGGGTTGAAGATACGCAGTATTTT	CASRELAGVEDTQYF